These 11 T cell receptor beta chains originate from one sample sequenced in a study of blood T cell repertoires in COVID-19. Some clones are missing from TCRdb's copy, which holds only in-frame ones; the method was immunoSEQ multiplex PCR. The sample consists of roughly 330,000 clones, more than 70% of them appearing once. Sequenced input: peripheral blood. The receptor set was obtained from a woman between 50 and 59 years old with acute or convalescent COVID-19.

The chain joins TRBV6-2 or TRBV6-3 to TRBJ2-6; possible D gene TRBD2, 5 bases. This CDR3 is built from 15 residues. Trimming pared 2 bases from V and 1 base from J, leaving 6 bases between. From germline, CDR1 is MNHEY and CDR2 SVGEGT. CDR3 sequence: CASSYGESGANVLTF. The CDR3, as DNA: TGTGCCAGCAGTTACGGGGAGTCTGGGGCCAACGTCCTGACTTTC.

The V and J genes are TRBV7-3 and TRBJ1-2, with 10 bases lining up with TRBD1. The CDR3 sequence is 16 residues long. The J segment lost 6 bases and the V segment lost 2 bases, leaving 9 bases of the junction unmatched. Germline V gene sequence: CDR1 SGHTA, CDR2 FQGTGA. CDR3 residues: CASSLREGTGADGYTF. CDR3 sequence (DNA): TGTGCCAGCAGCTTACGGGAGGGGACAGGGGCTGATGGCTACACCTTC.

The chain has TRBV5-1 and TRBJ2-1; 7 bases are a match to TRBD2. The junction had 4 bases not matched to a gene; V was cut back by 0 bases and J by 4 bases. The length of the CDR3 is 15 residues. Germline V gene data show CDR1 as SGHRS and CDR2 as YFSETQ. CDR3: CASSLGASGYNEQFF. Written as DNA, the CDR3 is TGCGCCAGCAGCTTGGGTGCTAGCGGTTACAATGAGCAGTTCTTC.

CDR3 in DNA: TGTGCCAGCAGCTTGGGGGGAACCTACGAGCAGTACTTC. It yields the protein CASSLGGTYEQYF. V and J are TRBV7-3 and TRBJ2-7, with D possibly being TRBD2 (6 bases). V was shortened by 3 bases and J by 2 bases, with 8 bases between the two germline ends. This CDR3 has 13 residues. From germline, CDR1 is SGHTA and CDR2 FQGTGA.

The chain couples TRBV7-2 to TRBJ2-7, with D possibly matching TRBD1 (6 bases). The CDR3 spans 14 residues. CDR1 SGHTA and CDR2 FQGNSA come from the germline V gene. V was shortened by 1 base and J by 0 bases, with 7 bases between the two germline ends. CDR3 sequence: CASSLVGASYEQYF. The CDR3, as DNA: TGTGCCAGCAGCTTAGTGGGGGCCTCCTACGAGCAGTACTTC. Full variable domain (remainder filled in from reference TRBV7-2 and TRBJ2-7): GAGVSQSPSNKVTEKGKDVELRCDPISGHTALYWYRQSLGQGLEFLIYFQGNSAPDKSGLPSDRFSAERTGGSVSTLTIQRTQQEDSAVYLCASSLVGASYEQYFGPGTRLTVT.

The chain couples TRBV18 to TRBJ2-5, with a tentative D call TRBD2 (6 bases). The CDR3 is made up of 14 amino acids. Looked up from germline, CDR1 is KGHSH and CDR2 is LQKENI. The V gene lost 2 bases and the J gene lost 3 bases, with 10 bases spanning the gap. CDR3 sequence (DNA): TGTGCCAGCTCACCATTCCAGCGGGAAGAGACCCAGTACTTC. It yields the protein CASSPFQREETQYF.

The genes are TRBV6-2 or TRBV6-3 and TRBJ2-3; 7 nucleotides match TRBD2. V lost 5 bases and J lost 0; bases outside the gene matches: 8. This CDR3 spans 16 amino acids. Germline lookup yields CDR1 MNHEY and CDR2 SVGEGT. The CDR3 bases are TGTGCCAGCAGTGACCAGCGGGGTTCGAGCACAGATACGCAGTATTTT. Translation gives CASSDQRGSSTDTQYF.

V is TRBV7-8 and J is TRBJ1-1; D is ambiguous. Trimming pared 1 base from V and 4 bases from J, leaving 16 bases between. Germline-derived CDR1 and CDR2 are SGHVS and FQNEAQ. The CDR3 runs to 16 residues. The CDR3 DNA sequence: TGTGCCAGCAGCTTAGACTCGGAGACCTCGGGCACTGAAGCTTTCTTT. Translated, it gives CASSLDSETSGTEAFF.

The CDR3 loop reads CASSATTGGTDTQYF. CDR3 sequence (DNA): TGCGCCAGCAGCGCGACGACAGGGGGCACAGATACGCAGTATTTT. The genes are TRBV5-1 and TRBJ2-3; 8 bases fit TRBD1. The CDR3 is made up of 15 amino acids. The germline V gene encodes CDR1 SGHRS and CDR2 YFSETQ. The junction had 5 bases not matched to a gene; V was cut back by 4 bases and J by 1 base.

This clone came up once. V usage is TRBV19 and J usage is TRBJ1-5; D unclear. Germline-derived CDR1 and CDR2 are LNHDA and SQIVND (reference sequence). The CDR3 extends over 12 amino acids. V lost 5 bases and J lost 7, with 9 bases in between. The CDR3 spells CASSAQLQPQHF. As DNA, the CDR3 is TGTGCCAGTAGTGCCCAACTACAGCCCCAGCATTTT. Variable domain in full (rest from reference TRBV19 and TRBJ1-5): DGGITQSPKYLFRKEGQNVTLSCEQNLNHDAMYWYRQDPGQGLRLIYYSQIVNDFQKGDIAEGYSVSREKKESFPLTVTSAQKNPTAFYLCASSAQLQPQHFGDGTRLSIL.

The CDR3 region has the DNA TGCGCCAGCAGCCCTCTCCCTTTGGGAGGACTAGCGGGAGATCAGGAGCAGTTCTTC. It specifies CASSPLPLGGLAGDQEQFF. This chain connects TRBV4-3 to TRBJ2-1; 13 nucleotides line up with TRBD2. J lost 10 bases, V lost 4 bases, and 19 bases had no gene match. Germline V gene data show CDR1 as LGHNA and CDR2 as YSLEER. The CDR3 is 19 amino acids.